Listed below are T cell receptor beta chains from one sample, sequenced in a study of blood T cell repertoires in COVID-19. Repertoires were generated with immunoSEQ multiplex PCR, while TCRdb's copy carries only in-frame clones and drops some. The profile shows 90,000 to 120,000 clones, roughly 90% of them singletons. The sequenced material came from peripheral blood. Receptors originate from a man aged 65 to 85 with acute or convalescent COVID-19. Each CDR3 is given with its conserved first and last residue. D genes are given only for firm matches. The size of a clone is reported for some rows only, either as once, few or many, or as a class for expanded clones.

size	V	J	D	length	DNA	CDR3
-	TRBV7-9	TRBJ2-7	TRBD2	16	TGTGCCAGCAGCTTAGGGCGGAGCGGGATCTCCTACGAGCAGTACTTC	CASSLGRSGISYEQYF
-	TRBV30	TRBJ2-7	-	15	TGTGCCTGGAGTACCGGGTTGTCAGGGGCCAACGAGCAGTACTTC	CAWSTGLSGANEQYF
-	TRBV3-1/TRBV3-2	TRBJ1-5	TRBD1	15	TGTGCCAGCAGCCTAAACGCAGGGGGCGGTCAGCCCCAGCATTTT	CASSLNAGGGQPQHF
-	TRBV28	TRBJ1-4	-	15	TGTGCCAGCAGTCTAAACGGAGCAACTAATGAAAAACTGTTTTTT	CASSLNGATNEKLFF
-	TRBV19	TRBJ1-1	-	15	TGTGCCAGTAGTATAGGCTGGGGCGCGGACACTGAAGCTTTCTTT	CASSIGWGADTEAFF
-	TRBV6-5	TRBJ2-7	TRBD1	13	TGTGCCAGCAGGGAGACAGGGCACGGCGAGCAGTACTTC	CASRETGHGEQYF
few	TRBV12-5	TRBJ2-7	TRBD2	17	TGTGCTAGTGGTTTGGAAGGACTAGCGGGGGCCCACTACGAGCAGTACTTC	CASGLEGLAGAHYEQYF
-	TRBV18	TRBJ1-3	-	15	TGTGCCAGCTCGGAAGAGGCAGGGTTCGGAAACACCATATATTTT	CASSEEAGFGNTIYF
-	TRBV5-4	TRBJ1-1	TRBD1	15	TGTGCCAGCAGTGCCACGGGACAGCTAAACACTGAAGCTTTCTTT	CASSATGQLNTEAFF
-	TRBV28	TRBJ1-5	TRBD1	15	TGTGCCAGCAACCCGTTACAGGGGATCGGTCAGCCCCAGCATTTT	CASNPLQGIGQPQHF
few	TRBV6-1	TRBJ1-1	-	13	TGTGCCAGCAGTGAAGTCAGGAACACTGAAGCTTTCTTT	CASSEVRNTEAFF
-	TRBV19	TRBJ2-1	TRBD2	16	TGTGCCAGTAGATATCTAGCGGGAACTACTACCAATGAGCAGTTCTTC	CASRYLAGTTTNEQFF
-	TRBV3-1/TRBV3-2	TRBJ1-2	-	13	TGTGCCAGCAGCCAAGTGAAGAGGCATGGCTACACCTTC	CASSQVKRHGYTF
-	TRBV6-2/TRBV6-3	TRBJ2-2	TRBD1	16	TGTGCCAGCAGTTACATCAGGGGGCGCGACACCGGGGAGCTGTTTTTT	CASSYIRGRDTGELFF